The 19 T cell receptor beta chains below come from one sample, sequenced in a study of response to subunit inactivated influenza vaccine. Via MiXCR, TCRdb re-called the RT-PCR reads, giving one row per CDR3 protein. Of 280,000 or so distinct CDR3 sequences listed, 20% to 25% are singletons. Sequenced here: PBMCs from blood, sampled about 19 months after vaccination. The receptors stem from a man aged 50 to 69 who received an inactivated influenza vaccine.

Here the CDR3 DNA reads TGTGCCAGCAGTTCTGGGGTGATGGAGAGCTACGAGCAGTACTTC. This codes for CASSSGVMESYEQYF. The gene calls are TRBV28 and TRBJ2-7; D gene uncertain. CDR1 is MDHEN and CDR2 is SYDVKM in the germline V gene. The V gene lost 4 bases and the J gene lost 3 bases, with 16 bases spanning the gap. The CDR3 covers 15 residues.

This clonotype was counted a few times. The chain has TRBV20-1 and TRBJ2-2; 7 bases are a match to TRBD2. Germline V gives CDR1 DFQATT, CDR2 SNEGSKA (reference sequence). Unmatched junction bases numbered 5, after V lost 0 bases and J lost 7 bases. The CDR3 runs 14 residues. CDR3 bases: TGCAGTGCTAGAGAGGGAGGGCTAGGCGGGGAGCTGTTTTTT. It yields the protein CSAREGGLGGELFF.

This clonotype has a handful of counts. The rearrangement uses TRBV9 and TRBJ1-2; D possibly corresponds to TRBD1 (5 bases). Germline V gene data show CDR1 as SGDLS and CDR2 as YYNGEE. The length of the CDR3 is 17 residues. Trimming pared 0 bases from V and 0 bases from J, leaving 15 bases between. CDR3 bases: TGTGCCAGCAGCGTAGCTCTCCGGGGCTCAGCTAACTATGGCTACACCTTC. Protein: CASSVALRGSANYGYTF. The whole variable domain, remainder taken from reference TRBV9 and TRBJ1-2, is DSGVTQTPKHLITATGQRVTLRCSPRSGDLSVYWYQQSLDQGLQFLIQYYNGEERAKGNILERFSAQQFPDLHSELNLSSLELGDSALYFCASSVALRGSANYGYTFGSGTRLTVV.

This clonotype was seen ten or more times. The V and J genes are TRBV28 and TRBJ1-4; possibly TRBD1 for D (6 bases). V was trimmed by 6 bases and J by 4 bases, leaving 15 bases between them. The germline V gene encodes CDR1 MDHEN and CDR2 SYDVKM. The CDR3 runs to 15 residues. The CDR3 is CASSLGGQRNEKLFF. In nucleotides, the CDR3 is TGTGCCAGCAGCCTGGGGGGACAACGTAATGAAAAACTGTTTTTT.

This clonotype was observed at least ten times. V usage is TRBV12-3 or TRBV12-4 and J usage is TRBJ1-5; perhaps TRBD1 as D (6 bases). Trimming took off 6 bases at V and 2 bases at J, with 8 bases between the two ends. This CDR3 comprises 13 residues. CDR3 amino acids: CASSRGGNQPQHF. CDR3 DNA sequence: TGTGCCAGCAGCAGGGGTGGCAATCAGCCCCAGCATTTT.

The chain combines TRBV6-1 with TRBJ2-1, with 8 bases aligning to TRBD1. V lost 7 bases and J lost 6; bases outside the gene matches: 8. Germline V lookup: CDR1 MNHNS, CDR2 SASEGT. The CDR3 has 14 residues. The CDR3 sequence: CASIQDRVGNEQFF. The CDR3 DNA is TGTGCCAGCATTCAGGACAGGGTGGGCAATGAGCAGTTCTTC.

This chain connects TRBV19 to TRBJ1-4; D is possibly TRBD1 (6 bases). V was trimmed by 3 bases and J by 0 bases, leaving 14 bases between them. This CDR3 spans 17 amino acids. Germline CDR1 is LNHDA and CDR2 is SQIVND (reference sequence). For the CDR3, the DNA is TGTGCCAGTAGTATCCTGCCCCCAGGGGCAACTAATGAAAAACTGTTTTTT. Its translation: CASSILPPGATNEKLFF.

This clonotype was picked up a small number of times. The genes are TRBV20-1 and TRBJ1-3; 9 nucleotides align to TRBD1. V gave up 0 bases and J gave up 4 bases; unmatched junction bases: 7. The CDR3 is 16 residues long. The V gene's germline CDR1 is DFQATT and CDR2 SNEGSKA (reference sequence). CDR3 nucleotide sequence: TGCAGTGCTAGAGATCTAAGGGGACAGGGAGGAAACACCATATATTTT. Translated: CSARDLRGQGGNTIYF.

This rearrangement joins TRBV27 to TRBJ2-4; 7 nucleotides line up with TRBD1. Trimming removed 4 bases from V and 0 bases from J; junction bases left unmatched: 15. CDR1 MNHEY and CDR2 SMNVEV come from the germline V gene (reference sequence). This CDR3 region has 19 residues. CDR3 residues: CASSSYRGITEQAKNIQYF. CDR3 sequence (DNA): TGTGCCAGCAGTTCATACAGGGGAATCACCGAACAAGCCAAAAACATTCAGTACTTC.

In its sample, this clonotype was seen a few times. This chain links TRBV29-1 with TRBJ2-3; D is unclear. Trimming stripped 4 bases from V and 1 base from J, with 6 bases between. Germline CDR1 reads SQVTM; CDR2 reads ANQGSEA. CDR3 length equals 12 residues. The CDR3 loop is CSVGDRTDTQYF. CDR3 nucleotide sequence: TGCAGCGTTGGAGACCGCACAGATACGCAGTATTTT.

Ten or more counts support this clonotype. This chain joins TRBV11-2 and TRBJ1-1; 9 bases align to TRBD1. V lost 0 bases to trimming and J lost 1 base; unmatched junction nucleotides: 0. Germline CDR1 is SGHAT and CDR2 is FQNNGV. This CDR3 comprises 15 residues. The CDR3 DNA reads TGTGCCAGCAGCTTAGAGGGACAGGGGAACACTGAAGCTTTCTTT. Protein product: CASSLEGQGNTEAFF.

This clonotype came up many times. The J gene is TRBJ2-1, the V gene TRBV28, with a possible D match to TRBD2 (6 bases). The CDR3 contains 13 residues. V lost 10 bases and J lost 6, with 16 bases in between. Germline CDR1 is MDHEN and CDR2 is SYDVKM. The CDR3 sequence: CATPGDGGNEQFF. The CDR3 DNA reads as TGTGCCACCCCGGGAGACGGAGGCAATGAGCAGTTCTTC.

The CDR3 spells CASSEYRVRPVGYTF. As DNA, the CDR3 is TGTGCCAGCAGTGAATATAGGGTACGGCCAGTCGGCTACACCTTC. The rearrangement uses TRBV6-1 and TRBJ1-2; no firm D call. The length of the CDR3 is 15 residues. The germline V gene encodes CDR1 MNHNS and CDR2 SASEGT. The V end was cut by 2 bases, the J end by 8 bases, with 18 bases between.

The chain employs TRBV20-1 and TRBJ1-2; D remains unclear. With 0 bases removed from V and 8 bases from J, the gap between germline ends came to 10 bases. This CDR3 comprises 12 residues. The germline CDR1 and CDR2 sequences are DFQATT and SNEGSKA (reference sequence). The CDR3 DNA follows: TGCAGTGCTAGAGACCCCACCCAGGGCTACACCTTC. Translation: CSARDPTQGYTF.

This rearrangement joins TRBV20-1 to TRBJ1-2; D is perhaps TRBD1 (6 bases). The ends were cut back, 4 bases at V and 4 bases at J, with 13 bases in the middle. The CDR3 consists of 13 residues. Germline V lookup: CDR1 DFQATT, CDR2 SNEGSKA (reference sequence). The CDR3 bases are TGCAGTGCTATTGAGGACAGAAGCTATGGCTACACCTTC. It yields the protein CSAIEDRSYGYTF.

The chain links TRBV7-9 to TRBJ1-5; D uncertain. Trimming took off 5 bases at V and 4 bases at J, with 9 bases between the two ends. The CDR3 runs 13 residues. Germline V gene lookup returns CDR1 SEHNR and CDR2 FQNEAQ (reference sequence). CDR3 protein: CASSPDGNQPQHF. CDR3 bases: TGTGCCAGCAGCCCAGACGGAAATCAGCCCCAGCATTTT.

A few counts support this clonotype. V gene TRBV29-1 combines with J gene TRBJ2-1; no clear D. The CDR3 consists of 14 residues. V was clipped by 1 base and J by 9 bases, with 16 bases between them. CDR1 and CDR2 from the germline V gene are SQVTM and ANQGSEA. CDR3 amino acids: CSVEVFGRTVEQFF. The CDR3, as DNA: TGCAGCGTTGAAGTCTTCGGTAGAACGGTTGAGCAGTTCTTC.

This clonotype was picked up many times. The chain carries TRBV12-3 or TRBV12-4 and TRBJ2-5; D could derive from TRBD1 or TRBD2 (6 bases each). The V end lost 2 bases, the J end lost 9 bases, and 16 bases lay between the germline ends. The CDR3 consists of 14 residues. This CDR3 is CASSLKALGGPQYF. The CDR3 DNA reads TGTGCCAGCAGTTTAAAGGCCCTAGGGGGGCCCCAGTACTTC.

The chain links TRBV5-4 to TRBJ2-3, with D possibly being TRBD2 (6 bases). Germline V gives CDR1 SGHNT, CDR2 YYREEE (reference sequence). With 4 bases removed from V and 2 bases from J, the gap between germline ends came to 17 bases. This CDR3 has 16 residues. The CDR3 loop is CASSPWGTSTTDTQYF. As DNA, the CDR3 is TGTGCCAGCAGCCCGTGGGGGACTTCGACCACAGATACGCAGTATTTT.